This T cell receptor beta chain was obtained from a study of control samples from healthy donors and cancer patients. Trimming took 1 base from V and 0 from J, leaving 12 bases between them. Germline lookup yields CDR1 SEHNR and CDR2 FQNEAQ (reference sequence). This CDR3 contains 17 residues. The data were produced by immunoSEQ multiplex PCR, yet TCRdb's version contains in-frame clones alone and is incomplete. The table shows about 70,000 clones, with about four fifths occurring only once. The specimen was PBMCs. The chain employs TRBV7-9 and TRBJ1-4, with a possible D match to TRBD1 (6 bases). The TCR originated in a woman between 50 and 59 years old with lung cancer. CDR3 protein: CASSLGTEASTNEKLFF. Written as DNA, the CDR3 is TGTGCCAGCAGCTTAGGGACAGAAGCTTCAACTAATGAAAAACTGTTTTTT.